This TCR beta chain was sequenced for a study of cytomegalovirus exposure and HLA in healthy donors. Study conclusions and caveats: Some public TCRs appeared in many individuals, while most sequences were rare. That first-cohort TCR clusters tended to co-occur in the 90 to 150 validation repertoires was found in a later analysis. The CMV antigen specificity of a few CMV-associated chains was confirmed through in vitro analysis.

In regard to this clone: The antigen is unknown.

Here immunoSEQ multiplex PCR was the method, and the copy in TCRdb shows in-frame clones only, minus some. The data hold approximately 160,000 clones, with approximately 96% observed a single time. The V end lost 0 bases, the J end lost 2 bases, and 3 bases lay between the germline ends. Germline V gene lookup returns CDR1 SGDLS and CDR2 YYNGEE. The CDR3 is made up of 13 amino acids. Sequenced: PBMCs. The sequence derives from a woman aged 18-35 years in good health and CMV-seronegative. The chain carries TRBV9 and TRBJ2-1; D is undetermined. The CDR3 DNA sequence: TGTGCCAGCAGCGTAGACACCTACAATGAGCAGTTCTTC. Residues: CASSVDTYNEQFF.